This is a list of T cell receptor beta chains from one sample in a study of human T cells and chemical hapten exposure. TCRdb ran MiXCR on the RACE reads and lists one entry per CDR3 protein. The sample consists of about 71,000 distinct CDR3 sequences, roughly 9.2% of them appearing once. The specimen was whole blood, collected in connection with sensitization to the hapten diphenylcyclopropenone (DPC). These receptors were collected from a woman aged 40-49 years with alopecia areata. Some clones in this sample may be carry-over from other donors' samples. Each CDR3 is given with its conserved first and last residue. A D gene is named only where the DNA matches it firmly. Part of the rows lack a size; the others show once, few, many or a class for expanded clones.

clone size,D gene,V gene,J gene,CDR3 protein,CDR3 DNA
.,TRBD2,TRBV4-3,TRBJ2-3,CASSQEWRGGSTDTQYF,TGCGCCAGCAGCCAAGAATGGCGCGGGGGTAGCACAGATACGCAGTATTTT
.,.,TRBV4-3,TRBJ2-5,CAGSHIWTRDQTQYF,TGCGCCGGCAGCCATATTTGGACACGGGATCAGACCCAGTACTTC
many,.,TRBV5-1,TRBJ2-5,CASSLAVGQETQYF,TGCGCCAGCAGCTTGGCGGTCGGTCAAGAGACCCAGTACTTC
.,TRBD2,TRBV28,TRBJ2-3,CASSFVALLAGSRTDTQYF,TGTGCCAGCAGTTTTGTGGCGTTGCTAGCGGGCTCCCGCACAGATACGCAGTATTTT
few,TRBD1,TRBV12-3/TRBV12-4,TRBJ1-4,CASSFAGQVEKLFF,TGTGCCAGCAGTTTCGCGGGACAGGTAGAAAAACTGTTTTTT
few,.,TRBV5-1,TRBJ2-3,CASSGQGSDTQYF,TGCGCCAGCAGCGGGCAGGGGAGCGATACGCAGTATTTT
many,TRBD2,TRBV28,TRBJ2-5,CASSPLAGGRETQYF,TGTGCCAGCAGTCCTCTAGCGGGGGGTCGAGAGACCCAGTACTTC
many,.,TRBV2,TRBJ1-4,CASTSTNEKLFF,TGTGCCAGCACATCAACTAATGAAAAACTGTTTTTT
many,.,TRBV4-2,TRBJ1-6,CASSHRDNSPLHF,TGTGCCAGCAGCCACAGGGATAATTCACCCCTCCACTTT
few,.,TRBV29-1,TRBJ1-2,CSVDRGTVGDYGYTF,TGCAGCGTTGACCGAGGTACAGTGGGAGACTATGGCTACACCTTC
many,.,TRBV6-5,TRBJ1-6,CASSYAYSPLHF,TGTGCCAGCAGTTACGCCTATTCACCCCTCCACTTT
many,.,TRBV12-3/TRBV12-4,TRBJ2-5,CASGQIETQYF,TGTGCCAGCGGGCAGATAGAGACCCAGTACTTC
many,.,TRBV6-2/TRBV6-3,TRBJ1-5,CASSYSPVGGDQPQHF,TGTGCCAGCAGTTACTCCCCCGTTGGGGGAGATCAGCCCCAGCATTTT
many,TRBD2,TRBV7-9,TRBJ2-1,CASSFGTSGDEQFF,TGTGCCAGCAGCTTTGGGACTAGCGGGGATGAGCAGTTCTTC
few,TRBD1,TRBV11-2,TRBJ2-3,CASSSDRGMSDTQYF,TGTGCCAGCAGCTCGGACAGGGGGATGTCAGATACGCAGTATTTT
many,.,TRBV5-1,TRBJ2-7,CASTPSSLWGGPLEQYF,TGCGCCAGCACCCCCAGTTCTCTCTGGGGGGGGCCCTTGGAGCAGTACTTC
many,.,TRBV7-2,TRBJ2-1,CASSLSLSSYNEQFF,TGTGCCAGCAGCTTAAGCCTGAGCTCCTACAATGAGCAGTTCTTC
many,TRBD2,TRBV29-1,TRBJ2-5,CSVEVAGLAEETQYF,TGCAGCGTTGAAGTCGCGGGACTAGCGGAAGAGACCCAGTACTTC
.,.,TRBV20-1,TRBJ2-3,CSALSSTGTDTQYF,TGCAGTGCTTTGTCCTCAACGGGCACAGATACGCAGTATTTT
few,TRBD1,TRBV7-2,TRBJ2-7,CASSPRQGSLHEQYF,TGTGCCAGCAGCCCCCGACAGGGTTCTCTCCACGAGCAGTACTTC
many,TRBD2,TRBV14,TRBJ2-1,CASTLRTSGGYNEQFF,TGTGCCAGCACCCTGAGGACTAGCGGAGGGTACAATGAGCAGTTCTTC
few,.,TRBV28,TRBJ2-7,CASVSPEDAYEQYF,TGTGCCAGCGTCTCCCCCGAAGACGCCTACGAGCAGTACTTC
many,TRBD1,TRBV12-3/TRBV12-4,TRBJ1-3,CASRKGASGNTIYF,TGTGCCAGCAGGAAGGGGGCGTCTGGAAACACCATATATTTT
many,.,TRBV7-6,TRBJ1-4,CASSPTGDGEKLFF,TGTGCCAGCAGCCCGACAGGAGATGGTGAAAAACTGTTTTTT
few,TRBD2,TRBV6-1,TRBJ2-3,CASSLRGIAGGLTDTQYF,TGTGCCAGCAGTCTAAGGGGGATTGCGGGGGGCCTGACAGATACGCAGTATTTT
few,TRBD1,TRBV7-9,TRBJ1-1,CASSLGTDGTTEAFF,TGTGCCAGCAGCCTCGGGACAGACGGAACAACTGAAGCTTTCTTT
many,.,TRBV11-3,TRBJ2-1,CASSLDQGGSSSYNEQFF,TGTGCCAGCAGCTTAGATCAGGGGGGAAGCAGCTCCTACAATGAGCAGTTCTTC
.,TRBD1,TRBV24-1,TRBJ2-7,CATGQGYEQYF,TGTGCCACGGGACAGGGTTACGAGCAGTACTTC
many,TRBD1,TRBV2,TRBJ2-2,CASKGTGETGELFF,TGTGCCAGCAAAGGGACAGGGGAAACCGGGGAGCTGTTTTTT
.,.,TRBV20-1,TRBJ1-5,CSARETVIGGYSNQPQHF,TGCAGTGCTAGAGAGACAGTCATCGGAGGATATAGCAATCAGCCCCAGCATTTT
few,.,TRBV27,TRBJ2-7,CASSTRTDTYEQYF,TGTGCCAGCAGTACCCGGACGGATACCTACGAGCAGTACTTC
few,.,TRBV3-1,TRBJ1-3,CASSQDSRSSGNTIYF,TGTGCCAGCAGCCAAGACTCCAGGTCCTCTGGAAACACCATATATTTT
many,.,TRBV25-1,TRBJ2-7,CASSEPEGGHSYEQYF,TGTGCCAGCAGTGAACCGGAGGGGGGGCACTCCTACGAGCAGTACTTC
many,.,TRBV5-8,TRBJ1-4,CASSYAGTSVATNEKLFF,TGTGCCAGCAGTTACGCCGGGACGTCAGTTGCAACTAATGAAAAACTGTTTTTT
.,.,TRBV6-6,TRBJ1-3,CASSPVLTLSGNTIYF,TGTGCCAGCAGTCCCGTCCTGACCCTGTCTGGAAACACCATATATTTT